The present T cell receptor beta chain was sequenced within a study of EBV T-cell therapy then PD-1 blockade in nasopharyngeal carcinoma. Described treatment: AdE1-LMPpoly-expanded autologous EBV-specific T-cell therapy followed by anti-PD-1 nivolumab. Here immunoSEQ multiplex PCR was the method, and the copy in TCRdb shows in-frame clones only, minus some. The data contain 15,000 to 20,000 clones, 80% to 85% of them singletons. Points on this clone: Antigen specificity is unknown.

Sequencing was performed on CD8+ T cells from blood, taken at day 0 from a patient whose treatment included autologous EBV-specific T cells and nivolumab. This TCR was sampled from a man aged 40-49 years with nasopharyngeal carcinoma.

The CDR3 bases are TGCGCCAGCAGCTTTTCTCAGAACACCGGGGAGCTGTTTTTT. It is translated as CASSFSQNTGELFF. The rearrangement links TRBV5-1 to TRBJ2-2; D call uncertain. Trimming pared 2 bases from V and 1 base from J, leaving 6 bases between. This CDR3 has 14 amino acids. CDR1 and CDR2 (germline): SGHRS, YFSETQ.